The source of this T cell receptor beta chain is a study of Graves' ophthalmopathy and Graves' hyperthyroidism. Germline V CDR1 and CDR2: MNHNS, SASEGT. The CDR3 loop spans 14 amino acids. V gave up 11 bases and J gave up 1 base; unmatched junction bases: 8. General study points: Most thyroid-expanded clonotypes exceeding 0.001 frequency were also found in blood.

This clonotype was seen many times. Its antigen is not known. Amplification of the TCR beta CDR3 regions used RNA transcripts (as template). The first-round RT-PCR employed HTBI primers together with the Qiagen OneStep RT-PCR kit. A multiplex PCR was then performed as the second round. TCRdb ran MiXCR on the multiplex PCR reads and lists one entry per CDR3 protein. Among about 620,000 distinct CDR3 sequences listed, about 20% were seen once. The rearrangement links TRBV6-1 to TRBJ2-7; 10 bases are a match to TRBD2. This TCR came from a woman aged 18-29 years with stable Graves' hyperthyroidism. Some clones in this sample may be carry-over from other donors' samples. Sequenced material: peripheral blood. CDR3 in DNA: TGTGCCGTACCCTTAGCGGGGGGTTCCTACGAGCAGTACTTC. Translation gives CAVPLAGGSYEQYF.